This T cell receptor beta chain was recorded in a study of CD8+CD57+ T cells in acquired aplastic anemia. At the level of the study: Sorted cells (CD4+ and CD8+) yielded DNA amounts that averaged approximately 3.1 ug.

The germline CDR1 and CDR2 sequences are LNHDA and SQIVND (reference sequence). Unmatched junction bases numbered 1, after V lost 3 bases and J lost 2 bases. CDR3 length: 15 residues. Broader study findings: In common between the patients and the controls were some 29 CD8+ CDR3 sequences.

The template for TCR beta VDJ and CDR3 sequence profiling was genomic DNA. TCRdb ran MiXCR on the reads and lists one entry per CDR3 protein. Among hundreds of thousands of distinct CDR3 sequences, under 40% were seen once, and the ten largest hold 0.82%. This clonotype was counted a few times. The antigen is unknown. An expansion of CD8+CD57+ cells by flow cytometry had been shown in patients chosen for sequencing. The cohort consisted entirely of patients having severe acquired aplastic anemia. Patients were therapy-naive when their blood was sampled. This TCR was sampled from a human donor with aplastic anemia. The rearrangement uses TRBV19 and TRBJ1-2, with 12 bases aligning to TRBD1. Specimen: sorted CD4+, CD8+, or CD8+CD57+ T cells (not recorded which) from PBMCs. CDR3 DNA sequence: TGTGCCAGTAGTATGGGGACAGGGGGCAACTATGGCTACACCTTC. It codes for CASSMGTGGNYGYTF.